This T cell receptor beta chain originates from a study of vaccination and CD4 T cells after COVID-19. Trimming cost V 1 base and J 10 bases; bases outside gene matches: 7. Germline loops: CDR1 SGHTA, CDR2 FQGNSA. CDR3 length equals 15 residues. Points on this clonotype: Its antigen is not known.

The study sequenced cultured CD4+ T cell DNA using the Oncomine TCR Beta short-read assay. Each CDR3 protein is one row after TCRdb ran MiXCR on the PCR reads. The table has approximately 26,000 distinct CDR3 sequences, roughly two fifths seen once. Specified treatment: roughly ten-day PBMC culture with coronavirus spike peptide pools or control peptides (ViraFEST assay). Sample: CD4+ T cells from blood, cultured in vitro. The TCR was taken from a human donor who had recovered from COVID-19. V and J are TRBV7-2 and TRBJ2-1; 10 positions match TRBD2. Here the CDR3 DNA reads TGTGCCAGCAGCTTAGGAGTAGCGGGAGGTGGGGAGCAGTTCTTC. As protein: CASSLGVAGGGEQFF. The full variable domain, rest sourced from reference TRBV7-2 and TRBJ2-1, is GAGVSQSPSNKVTEKGKDVELRCDPISGHTALYWYRQSLGQGLEFLIYFQGNSAPDKSGLPSDRFSAERTGGSVSTLTIQRTQQEDSAVYLCASSLGVAGGGEQFFGPGTRLTVL.